This T cell receptor beta chain originates from a study of radiation and T cells in renal cell carcinoma. Study at large: Nephrectomy followed 15 Gy stereotactic body radiation by 4 weeks.

Germline V CDR1 and CDR2: MNHNS, SASEGT. The germline V and J ends were trimmed by 7 bases and 9 bases, with 20 bases remaining between them. This CDR3 has 14 residues. Using immunoSEQ multiplex PCR, the repertoire was profiled, and TCRdb retains in-frame clones only, with some absent. The sample has around 94,000 clones, approximately 86% seen once; the top ten hold 6% to 9%. As to time point: baseline pretreatment blood. Treatment described: 15 Gy SBRT to primary tumor, nephrectomy 4 weeks later. Blood was sampled at baseline, 2 weeks and 4 weeks after SBRT. The tumor was a clear cell renal cell carcinoma.

Specimen: blood, collected from a patient whose treatment included radiotherapy and nephrectomy. The V and J genes are TRBV6-1 and TRBJ2-3, with TRBD1 as a possible D gene (6 bases). The TCR sequence derives from a man aged 45-65 years with renal cell carcinoma. The CDR3 region has the DNA TGTGCCAGCACCTCTGTACAGGGCGGCCAGACGCAGTATTTT. This translates into CASTSVQGGQTQYF.